This TCR beta chain comes out of a study of regulatory and conventional T cells in breast cancer (dated by TCRdb to 2015 to 2017). In its sample, this clonotype comes out as medium-sized (0.01 to 0.1%). Its antigen target is currently unknown. Nothing much larger sits one base from this clone, and base qualities are not available. Libraries were prepared through PCR. For sequencing, an Illumina MiSeq was employed. Using fastp trimming at Q25 and MiXCR clonotype assembly, TCRdb reanalyzed the public sequencing data and kept in-frame beta chains. Every CDR3 protein is listed once, alongside the most common genes and DNA of its rows. The sample table lists fewer than 20,000 distinct CDR3 sequences, about 32% of them with a count of one. Roughly 1.5% of the sample is held by the ten biggest clonotypes. Sequenced: conventional T cells from blood. This receptor was identified in a female donor in good health.

CDR3 sequence: CASSVYRTSYEQYF. In nucleotide form, the sequence is TGTGCCAGCAGCGTATACAGGACCTCCTACGAGCAGTACTTC. The V and J genes are TRBV11-2 and TRBJ2-7; a tentative D call is TRBD1 (5 bases match). The CDR3 covers 14 residues, taking in both the cysteine and the phenylalanine. Just CDR3 DNA is preserved here, 42 bases in frame from base 1. V is cut by 5 bases and J by 0 bases, and the space between the germline ends is 11 bases. Looking up the germline V gene yields CDR1 SGHAT and CDR2 FQNNGV. The CDR3 plus the reference TRBV11-2 and TRBJ2-7 genes for the other parts give the full variable domain: EAGVAQSPRYKIIEKRQSVAFWCNPISGHATLYWYQQILGQGPKLLIQFQNNGVVDDSQLPKDRFSAERLKGVDSTLKIQPAKLEDSAVYLCASSVYRTSYEQYFGPGTRLTVT.